The sequence of this TCR beta chain was determined in a study of blood T cell repertoires in COVID-19. Whole-study context: From T cells, B-cell-depleted T cells, or PBMCs came the material, which was cDNA or gDNA.

Seattle patients were enrolled while actively infected and followed longitudinally. Per the authors' pipeline: Reference gene primer amplification in the assay estimated nucleated cell counts. Some clones are missing from TCRdb's copy, which holds only in-frame ones; the method was immunoSEQ multiplex PCR. The V and J calls and clone size are taken from that table; D and trimming were inferred from the DNA. The table shows about 360,000 clones, with approximately 86% occurring only once. The CDR3 extends over 12 amino acids. Per germline, CDR1 ENHRY and CDR2 SYGVKD. The V end lost 10 bases, the J end lost 2 bases, and 10 bases lay between the germline ends.

The receptor was derived from a woman in her sixties or seventies with COVID-19, enrolled during active disease. Sequencing was carried out using peripheral blood. The gene calls are TRBV10-3 and TRBJ2-3; weak D call: TRBD2 (6 bases). The CDR3 is CATGTYTDTQYF. CDR3 DNA: TGTGCCACGGGGACTTACACAGATACGCAGTATTTT.